This TCR beta chain emerged from a study of radiation and T cells in renal cell carcinoma. TCRdb's copy holds only in-frame clones and misses some; the assay was immunoSEQ multiplex PCR. The data show approximately 8,400 clones, approximately 60% seen once. CDR1 and CDR2 (germline): MNHEY, SVGAGI. The CDR3 is made up of 16 amino acids. The V segment lost 2 bases and the J segment 7 bases; nucleotides outside the gene matches: 3. Treatment specified: treatment-naive control, cytoreductive nephrectomy. The input for sequencing was tumor tissue, taken from a patient whose treatment was nephrectomy without radiotherapy. The origin of this receptor is a man aged 60-69 years with renal cell carcinoma. The J gene is TRBJ2-1, the V gene TRBV6-5; the match to TRBD2 covers 15 bases. CDR3 amino acids: CASSYTGLAGGNEQFF. In nucleotides, the CDR3 is TGTGCCAGCAGTTACACAGGACTAGCGGGAGGGAATGAGCAGTTCTTC.